Listed below are T cell receptor beta chains from one sample, sequenced in a study of blood T cell repertoires in COVID-19. Measured with immunoSEQ multiplex PCR; TCRdb has only the in-frame clones, and not every one. Of about 490,000 clones listed, over 75% are singletons. Specimen: peripheral blood. These receptors originate from a human donor in a cohort sampled during active COVID-19. Each CDR3 is given with its conserved first and last residue. A D gene is named only where the DNA matches it firmly.

TRBV30	TRBD1	TRBJ1-5	CAWSPGTAFQPQHF	TGTGCCTGGAGTCCCGGGACAGCTTTTCAGCCCCAGCATTTT
TRBV30	NA	TRBJ2-7	CAWSAPTGRNEQYF	TGTGCCTGGAGTGCCCCGACAGGGAGGAACGAGCAGTACTTC
TRBV7-2	NA	TRBJ1-1	CASSPFTRTEAFF	TGTGCCAGCAGCCCGTTTACGCGGACTGAAGCTTTCTTT
TRBV7-3	TRBD1	TRBJ1-1	CASSLQTGVWTEAFF	TGTGCCAGCAGCTTGCAAACAGGGGTCTGGACTGAAGCTTTCTTT
TRBV28	NA	TRBJ2-7	CASSLGAHSYEQYF	TGTGCCAGCAGTTTAGGTGCACACTCCTACGAGCAGTACTTC
TRBV7-2	TRBD2	TRBJ2-3	CASSVGSGRRDTQYF	TGTGCCAGCAGCGTTGGCAGCGGGAGAAGGGATACGCAGTATTTT
TRBV19	TRBD2	TRBJ2-1	CASSRLAGYNEQFF	TGTGCCAGTAGTAGGCTAGCGGGCTACAATGAGCAGTTCTTC
TRBV29-1	TRBD1	TRBJ2-7	CSVEDLGQGPYEQYF	TGCAGCGTTGAAGATCTTGGACAGGGGCCCTACGAGCAGTACTTC
TRBV7-2	TRBD2	TRBJ2-7	CASSSASGATYEQYF	TGTGCCAGCAGCTCGGCTAGCGGGGCCACCTACGAGCAGTACTTC
TRBV2	NA	TRBJ2-3	CASSEESTDTQYF	TGTGCCAGCAGTGAGGAGTCTACAGATACGCAGTATTTT
TRBV7-2	NA	TRBJ2-7	CASSLERLDYEQYF	TGTGCCAGCAGCTTAGAGCGCCTCGACTACGAGCAGTACTTC
TRBV4-1	NA	TRBJ1-3	CASSQAGLSGNTIYF	TGCGCCAGCAGCCAAGCCGGACTCTCTGGAAACACCATATATTTT
TRBV6-5	NA	TRBJ2-2	CASSPTGGTGELFF	TGTGCCAGCAGCCCCACTGGGGGGACCGGGGAGCTGTTTTTT